This TCR beta chain was obtained from a study of cytomegalovirus exposure and HLA in healthy donors. The PCR made use of 60 Vbeta and 13 Jbeta primers. Profiled with immunoSEQ multiplex PCR; TCRdb holds only in-frame clones, not every one. This sample has approximately 200,000 clones, with more than 65% found just once. This CDR3 has 14 amino acids. V lost 2 bases to trimming and J lost 2 bases, with 8 bases between them. The germline V gene encodes CDR1 SGHRS and CDR2 YFSETQ. As for this clone: Other DNA sequences in this sample translate to the same CDR3.

The receptor comes from a girl between 5 and 17 years old in good health and CMV-seropositive. The chain uses TRBV5-1 and TRBJ2-1; D might be TRBD2 (5 bases). Sequenced: PBMCs. CDR3 protein: CASSFSGAYNEQFF. CDR3 bases: TGCGCCAGCAGCTTTTCCGGGGCCTACAATGAGCAGTTCTTC.